Listed here are 21 T cell receptor beta chains from one sample, sequenced in a study of PD-L1 blockade in urothelial cancer. The time point: pretreatment peripheral blood. Repertoires were generated with immunoSEQ multiplex PCR, while TCRdb's copy carries only in-frame clones and drops some. The sample lists roughly 90,000 clones, 89% occurring once. The material sequenced was PBMCs, taken around atezolizumab (anti-PD-L1) treatment. The receptors were gathered from a woman older than 75 with urothelial cancer.

The chain uses TRBV28 and TRBJ1-5; 7 nucleotides line up with TRBD1. CDR1 is MDHEN, CDR2 SYDVKM, per germline. The length of the CDR3 is 14 residues. Trimming removed 4 bases from V and 7 bases from J; junction bases left unmatched: 7. CDR3 bases: TGTGCCAGCAGTTCGACAGGGCCCTACCAGCCCCAGCATTTT. This codes for CASSSTGPYQPQHF.

The V gene is TRBV7-3, the J gene TRBJ2-2, with 15 nucleotides matching TRBD2. The ends lost 4 bases at V and 4 bases at J; junction bases unmatched: 1. Germline V gene sequence: CDR1 SGHTA, CDR2 FQGTGA. The CDR3 extends over 16 amino acids. The CDR3 DNA reads as TGTGCCAGCAGCTGGACTAGCGGGAGGGCCACCGGGGAGCTGTTTTTT. The encoded protein is CASSWTSGRATGELFF.

The V call is TRBV5-1, the J call TRBJ1-4; D is possibly TRBD1 (6 bases). This CDR3 comprises 16 residues. V gave up 0 bases and J gave up 6 bases, with 15 bases separating them. Germline lookup yields CDR1 SGHRS and CDR2 YFSETQ. CDR3: CASSLVGRGEYEKLFF. Here the CDR3 DNA reads TGCGCCAGCAGCTTGGTGGGCAGGGGCGAGTATGAAAAACTGTTTTTT.

The V call is TRBV10-3, the J call TRBJ2-3; TRBD2 agrees at 11 bases. The V gene's germline CDR1 is ENHRY and CDR2 SYGVKD. This CDR3 is built from 17 residues. Germline trimming cut 6 bases from V and 3 bases from J; bases unmatched to any gene: 11. The CDR3 DNA reads as TGTGCCATCAGGTCACGGGCCGGGACTAGCGGAACAGATACGCAGTATTTT. Protein sequence: CAIRSRAGTSGTDTQYF.

The V gene is TRBV27, the J gene TRBJ2-6; 12 bases are a match to TRBD1. CDR3 length equals 17 residues. Germline V gene data show CDR1 as MNHEY and CDR2 as SMNVEV (reference sequence). V shed 10 bases, J shed 3 bases, and the junction held 10 bases outside the gene matches. Here the CDR3 DNA reads TGTGCCACCAAGGTGGGACAGGGGGCGCTTGGGGCCAACGTCCTGACTTTC. Residues: CATKVGQGALGANVLTF.

The chain combines TRBV30 with TRBJ2-1; TRBD2 might be the D (6 bases). Germline V gene lookup returns CDR1 GTSNPN and CDR2 SVGIG (reference sequence). The CDR3 spans 14 residues. The V gene lost 2 bases and the J gene lost 6 bases, with 14 bases spanning the gap. The CDR3 DNA is TGTGCCTGGAGTATAGGAGGGCGGATCAATGAGCAGTTCTTC. It yields the protein CAWSIGGRINEQFF.

The chain couples TRBV15 to TRBJ2-5, with D perhaps matching TRBD2 (5 bases). Germline V gives CDR1 LNHNV, CDR2 YYDKDF (reference sequence). V lost 9 bases and J lost 1, with 9 bases in between. The CDR3 contains 12 residues. DNA of the CDR3: TGTGCCACAAATGCGGGCCAAGAGACCCAGTACTTC. Amino acids: CATNAGQETQYF.

CDR3 bases: TGTGCCAGCAACCAGGATACGCAGTATTTT. Its protein product is CASNQDTQYF. The chain is built from TRBV2 and TRBJ2-3; D is uncertain. The V end was cut by 7 bases, the J end by 6 bases, with 5 bases between. The CDR3 totals 10 residues. Germline CDR1 and CDR2: SNHLY and FYNNEI.

The J gene is TRBJ2-3, the V gene TRBV5-1; TRBD1 is a possible D gene (6 bases). Trimming pared 4 bases from V and 7 bases from J, leaving 22 bases between. This CDR3 contains 16 residues. Germline V gene lookup returns CDR1 SGHRS and CDR2 YFSETQ. In DNA, the CDR3 is TGCGCCAGCAGCACCCTAGTGTCCGGGACATTAAATACGCAGTATTTT. Encoded protein: CASSTLVSGTLNTQYF.

V is TRBV7-9 and J is TRBJ2-7, with a tentative D call TRBD1 (6 bases). CDR3 length: 14 amino acids. V lost 3 bases, J lost 0 bases, and 9 bases lay in between. Looked up from germline, CDR1 is SEHNR and CDR2 is FQNEAQ (reference sequence). Here the CDR3 reads CASSFTGISYEQYF. CDR3 nucleotide sequence: TGTGCCAGCAGCTTCACAGGGATCTCCTACGAGCAGTACTTC.

The chain is built from TRBV19 and TRBJ1-2; no reliable D call. The V gene lost 0 bases and the J gene lost 0 bases, with 11 bases spanning the gap. The CDR3 runs to 16 residues. Germline V gene lookup returns CDR1 LNHDA and CDR2 SQIVND (reference sequence). CDR3 in amino acids: CASSIDRQIANYGYTF. The CDR3 DNA reads TGTGCCAGTAGTATAGATCGTCAGATTGCTAACTATGGCTACACCTTC.

The chain joins TRBV5-1 to TRBJ1-2; weak D call: TRBD1 (6 bases). Germline-derived CDR1 and CDR2 are SGHRS and YFSETQ. The CDR3 spans 15 residues. The V end lost 2 bases, the J end lost 5 bases, and 16 bases lay between the germline ends. The CDR3 DNA is TGCGCCAGCAGCTTACAGGGAGCATACCCTTATGGCTACACCTTC. This translates into CASSLQGAYPYGYTF.

The chain combines TRBV4-2 with TRBJ2-1; TRBD2 agrees at 9 bases. Germline CDR1 LGHNA, CDR2 YNFKEQ. The CDR3 runs to 18 residues. J was trimmed by 3 bases and V by 0 bases; bases with no gene match: 9. The CDR3 sequence is CASSQEIPELAGYNEQFF. CDR3 bases: TGTGCCAGCAGCCAAGAAATACCGGAACTAGCGGGCTACAATGAGCAGTTCTTC.

This clone appeared a single time. V gene TRBV29-1 combines with J gene TRBJ2-4, with TRBD1 matching over 7 bases. This CDR3 region has 14 residues. V was clipped by 3 bases and J by 7 bases; unmatched bases: 9. Germline V gene lookup returns CDR1 SQVTM and CDR2 ANQGSEA. Written as DNA, the CDR3 is TGCAGCGTTGATGTGGACAGAGGGGGCAACATTCAGTACTTC. This encodes CSVDVDRGGNIQYF.

The V and J genes are TRBV12-5 and TRBJ1-1; 7 nucleotides align to TRBD1. Germline CDR1 and CDR2: LGHNT and FRNRAP. The CDR3 loop spans 16 amino acids. V lost 3 bases, J lost 1 base, and 8 bases stayed unmatched. As DNA, the CDR3 is TGTGCTAGTGGTTTCGGTGTTGACAGGGCGAACACTGAAGCTTTCTTT. Translation: CASGFGVDRANTEAFF. The full variable domain, with the rest looked up from reference TRBV12-5 and TRBJ1-1, is DARVTQTPRHKVTEMGQEVTMRCQPILGHNTVFWYRQTMMQGLELLAYFRNRAPLDDSGMPKDRFSAEMPDATLATLKIQPSEPRDSAVYFCASGFGVDRANTEAFFGQGTRLTVV.

In its sample, this clone was seen once. This chain connects TRBV14 to TRBJ2-7, with D perhaps TRBD1 (6 bases). Germline values: CDR1 SGHDN, CDR2 FVKESK. CDR3 length equals 15 residues. With 4 bases removed from V and 6 bases from J, the gap between germline ends came to 19 bases. DNA for the CDR3: TGTGCCAGCAGCCCTGCAGGGGCCGGACGGGGCGAGCAGTACTTC. Translation: CASSPAGAGRGEQYF.

J is TRBJ2-7 and V is TRBV7-9, with D possibly matching TRBD2 (5 bases). Germline V gene lookup returns CDR1 SEHNR and CDR2 FQNEAQ (reference sequence). The ends were cut back, 5 bases at V and 3 bases at J, with 14 bases in the middle. This CDR3 is 14 amino acids long. CDR3 DNA sequence: TGTGCCAGCAGCCCCGCCGGGATTTACTACGAGCAGTACTTC. It yields the protein CASSPAGIYYEQYF.

The V gene is TRBV15, the J gene TRBJ2-7; 9 nucleotides agree with TRBD1. V was clipped by 0 bases and J by 3 bases; unmatched bases: 9. Germline-derived CDR1 and CDR2 are LNHNV and YYDKDF (reference sequence). The CDR3 extends over 17 amino acids. The CDR3 sequence: CATSRDLGTGHGYEQYF. CDR3 DNA: TGTGCCACCAGCAGAGATCTTGGGACAGGGCACGGCTACGAGCAGTACTTC.

The chain couples TRBV27 to TRBJ2-7; 8 nucleotides agree with TRBD2. Germline CDR1 and CDR2: MNHEY and SMNVEV (reference sequence). CDR3 length equals 15 residues. V lost 8 bases and J lost 6; bases outside the gene matches: 15. CDR3 amino acids: CASRGGRASLSEQYF. In DNA, the CDR3 is TGTGCCAGCCGGGGGGGACGTGCAAGTCTGAGCGAGCAGTACTTC.

The chain combines TRBV14 with TRBJ2-7; the D gene is possibly TRBD1 (6 bases). Trimming stripped 0 bases from V and 12 bases from J, with 15 bases between. Germline loops: CDR1 SGHDN, CDR2 FVKESK. CDR3 length equals 13 residues. The CDR3 spells CASSQETGRYLYF. The CDR3 nucleotides are TGTGCCAGCAGCCAAGAAACAGGGCGGTACCTGTACTTC. The whole variable domain, filled in from reference TRBV14 and TRBJ2-7, reads EAGVTQFPSHSVIEKGQTVTLRCDPISGHDNLYWYRRVMGKEIKFLLHFVKESKQDESGMPNNRFLAERTGGTYSTLKVQPAELEDSGVYFCASSQETGRYLYFGPGTRLTVT.

The sample holds one count of this clone. The rearrangement uses TRBV4-1 and TRBJ1-4, with 9 nucleotides matching TRBD1. This CDR3 has 15 residues. Germline values: CDR1 MGHRA, CDR2 YSYEKL. The ends lost 4 bases at V and 4 bases at J; junction bases unmatched: 4. DNA for the CDR3: TGCGCCAGCAGCCTAAGACAGGGGGATAATGAAAAACTGTTTTTT. This codes for CASSLRQGDNEKLFF.